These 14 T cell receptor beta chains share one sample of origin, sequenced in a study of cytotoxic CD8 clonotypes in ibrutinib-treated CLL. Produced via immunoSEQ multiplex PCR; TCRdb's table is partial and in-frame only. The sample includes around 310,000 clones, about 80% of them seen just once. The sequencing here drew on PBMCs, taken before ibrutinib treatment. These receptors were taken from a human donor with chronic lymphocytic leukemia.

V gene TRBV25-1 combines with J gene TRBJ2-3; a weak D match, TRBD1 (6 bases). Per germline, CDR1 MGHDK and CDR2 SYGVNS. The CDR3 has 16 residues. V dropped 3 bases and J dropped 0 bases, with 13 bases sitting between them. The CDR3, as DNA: TGTGCCAGCAGTGACGTAGCCAGGGGTAGCACAGATACGCAGTATTTT. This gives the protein CASSDVARGSTDTQYF.

CDR3 bases: TGTGCCAGCAGCCCCCGGTCACAATCACCCCTCCACTTT. This translates into CASSPRSQSPLHF. This sequence joins TRBV7-2 and TRBJ1-6; D is uncertain. This CDR3 spans 13 amino acids. Per the germline V gene, CDR1 is SGHTA and CDR2 is FQGNSA. The V gene lost 5 bases and the J gene lost 10 bases, with 12 bases spanning the gap.

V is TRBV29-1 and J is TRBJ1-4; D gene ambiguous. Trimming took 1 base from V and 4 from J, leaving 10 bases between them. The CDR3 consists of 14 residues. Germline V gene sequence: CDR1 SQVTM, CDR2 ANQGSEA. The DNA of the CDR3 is TGCAGCGTTGAAGTGGCCCTGGGTAATGAAAAACTGTTTTTT. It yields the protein CSVEVALGNEKLFF.

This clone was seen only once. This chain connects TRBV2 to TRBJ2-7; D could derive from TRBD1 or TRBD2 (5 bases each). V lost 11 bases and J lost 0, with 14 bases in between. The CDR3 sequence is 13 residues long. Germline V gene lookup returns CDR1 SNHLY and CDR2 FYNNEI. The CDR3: CALGDPSSYEQYF. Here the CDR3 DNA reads TGTGCCTTAGGGGACCCTAGCTCCTACGAGCAGTACTTC.

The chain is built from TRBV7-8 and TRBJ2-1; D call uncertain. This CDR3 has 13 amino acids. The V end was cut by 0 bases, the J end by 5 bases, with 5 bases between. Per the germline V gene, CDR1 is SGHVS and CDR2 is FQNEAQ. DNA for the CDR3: TGTGCCAGCAGCTTAGCACAGCACAATGAGCAGTTCTTC. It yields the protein CASSLAQHNEQFF.

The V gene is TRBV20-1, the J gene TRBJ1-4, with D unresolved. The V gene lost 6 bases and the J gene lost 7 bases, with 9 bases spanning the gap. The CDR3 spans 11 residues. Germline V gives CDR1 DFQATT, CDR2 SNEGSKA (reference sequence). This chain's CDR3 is CSANGVEKLFF. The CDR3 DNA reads TGCAGTGCCAATGGGGTTGAAAAACTGTTTTTT.

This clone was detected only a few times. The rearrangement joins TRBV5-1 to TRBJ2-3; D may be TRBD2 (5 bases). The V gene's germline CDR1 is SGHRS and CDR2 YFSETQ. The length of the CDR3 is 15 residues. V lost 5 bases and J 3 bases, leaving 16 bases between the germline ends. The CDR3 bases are TGCGCCAGCAGTGGGTCGGCGGGTACTACAGATACGCAGTATTTT. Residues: CASSGSAGTTDTQYF.

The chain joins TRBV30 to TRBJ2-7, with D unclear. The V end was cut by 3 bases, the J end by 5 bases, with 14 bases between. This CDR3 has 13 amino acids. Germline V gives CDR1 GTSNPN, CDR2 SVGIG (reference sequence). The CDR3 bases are TGTGCCTGGAGGCCGCTGGTTAAGGACGAGCAGTACTTC. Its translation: CAWRPLVKDEQYF.

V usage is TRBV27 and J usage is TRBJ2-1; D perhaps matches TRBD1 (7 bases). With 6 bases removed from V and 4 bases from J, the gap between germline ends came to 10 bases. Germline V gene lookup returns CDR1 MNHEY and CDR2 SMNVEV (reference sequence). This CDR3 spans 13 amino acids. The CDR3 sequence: CASSAGQYNEQFF. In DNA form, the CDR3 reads TGTGCCAGCAGCGCGGGACAGTACAATGAGCAGTTCTTC.

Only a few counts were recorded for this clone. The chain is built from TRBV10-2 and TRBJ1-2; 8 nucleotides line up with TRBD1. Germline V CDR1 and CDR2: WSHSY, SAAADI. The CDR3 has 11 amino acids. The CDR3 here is CDETGAYGYTF. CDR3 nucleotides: TGCGACGAGACAGGGGCCTATGGCTACACCTTC.

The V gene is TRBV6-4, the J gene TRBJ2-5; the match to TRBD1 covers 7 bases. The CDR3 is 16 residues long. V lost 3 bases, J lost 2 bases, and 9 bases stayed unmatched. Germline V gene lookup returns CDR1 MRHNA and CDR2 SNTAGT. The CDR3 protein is CASSEALGTAQETQYF. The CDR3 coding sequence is TGTGCCAGCAGTGAAGCGCTCGGGACAGCACAAGAGACCCAGTACTTC.

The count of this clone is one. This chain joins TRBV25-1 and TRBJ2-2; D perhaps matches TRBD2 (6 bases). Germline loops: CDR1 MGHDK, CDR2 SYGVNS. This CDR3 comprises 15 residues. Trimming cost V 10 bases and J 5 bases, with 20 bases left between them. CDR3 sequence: CATKSVEGVTGELFF. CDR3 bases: TGTGCCACCAAGTCTGTGGAGGGCGTAACCGGGGAGCTGTTTTTT. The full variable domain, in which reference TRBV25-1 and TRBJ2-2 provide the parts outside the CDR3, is EADIYQTPRYLVIGTGKKITLECSQTMGHDKMYWYQQDPGMELHLIHYSYGVNSTEKGDLSSESTVSRIRTEHFPLTLESARPSHTSQYLCATKSVEGVTGELFFGEGSRLTVL.

CDR3 protein: CASSAGPQRAQPQHF. CDR3 coding DNA: TGTGCCAGCAGCGCCGGGCCCCAGAGGGCTCAGCCCCAGCATTTT. The chain employs TRBV9 and TRBJ1-5; D remains ambiguous. The CDR3 is 15 amino acids. The germline CDR1 and CDR2 sequences are SGDLS and YYNGEE. V lost 3 bases, J lost 6 bases, and 16 bases lay in between.

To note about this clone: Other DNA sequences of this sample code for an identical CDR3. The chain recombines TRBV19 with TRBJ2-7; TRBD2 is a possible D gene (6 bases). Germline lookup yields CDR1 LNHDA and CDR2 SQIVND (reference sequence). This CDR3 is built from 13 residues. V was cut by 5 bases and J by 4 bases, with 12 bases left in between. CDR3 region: CASSSGAGYEQYF. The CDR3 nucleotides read TGTGCCAGTAGTTCGGGAGCTGGGTACGAGCAGTACTTC.